The sequence of this T cell receptor beta chain was determined in a study of regulatory T cells in long-lasting Graves disease. This CDR3 has 14 residues. The V segment lost 6 bases and the J segment 8 bases; nucleotides outside the gene matches: 6. Germline-derived CDR1 and CDR2 are MNHNS and SASEGT. Whole-study results and caveats: Graves' patients with persistent disease showed TCR diversity lower than patients newly diagnosed.

Sample time point: newly diagnosed GD, antithyroid drugs for less than 3 months. The TCR library was prepared using RNA isolated from PBMCs. This clonotype was counted many times. The antigen remains unidentified. Arm-PCR of CDR3 regions and iRepertoire HTBI primers were used to build TCR beta libraries. One entry per CDR3 protein, called by TCRdb with MiXCR from the multiplex PCR reads. This sample carries over 350,000 distinct CDR3 sequences, around 15% of them seen once, and the ten largest clones take under 20%. The sample was also reused in another study, on T cells in Graves' hyperthyroidism and ophthalmopathy. From that paper: Together with thyroid ultrasound, orbital computed tomography, serum thyroxine and TRAb, clinical symptoms were used for diagnoses. Separation of ophthalmopathy from stable hyperthyroidism was achieved by a 13 V-J model.

This sequence joins TRBV6-1 and TRBJ2-1; 11 nucleotides line up with TRBD2. Material: peripheral blood mononuclear cells (PBMCs), obtained at new diagnosis, from a patient treated with antithyroid drugs. The sequence was collected from a woman aged 45-65 years with Graves disease. The CDR3 reads CASRRLAGRYEQFF. CDR3 coding DNA: TGTGCCAGCAGACGACTAGCGGGACGGTATGAGCAGTTCTTC.